These T cell receptor beta chains were read from a single sample in a study of blood T cell repertoires in COVID-19. Sequencing was performed with immunoSEQ multiplex PCR; in TCRdb, only in-frame clones are kept and a portion is missing. The sample lists under 200,000 clones, roughly 75% occurring once. Sequenced sample: peripheral blood. Receptors were obtained from a man between 70 and 80 years old with active or convalescent COVID-19. CDR3s include the opening cysteine and the closing phenylalanine or tryptophan. Fields, in order: clone size, J gene, V gene, D gene, CDR3 protein, CDR3 DNA. D genes are given only for firm matches. Part of the rows lack a size; the others show once, few, many or a class for expanded clones.

.	TRBJ1-2	TRBV27	.	CASSTTGPYGYTF	TGTGCCAGCAGCACGACAGGTCCCTATGGCTACACCTTC
once	TRBJ2-2	TRBV29-1	TRBD2	CSVHSGRSGGELFF	TGCAGCGTTCACAGCGGGAGGTCTGGCGGGGAGCTGTTTTTT
.	TRBJ2-3	TRBV2	TRBD1	CASRGDSPFTDTQYF	TGTGCCAGCAGAGGGGACAGCCCTTTCACAGATACGCAGTATTTT
.	TRBJ1-5	TRBV7-2	.	CASSLVGSYSNQPQHF	TGTGCCAGCAGCTTAGTGGGCAGCTATAGCAATCAGCCCCAGCATTTT
.	TRBJ1-1	TRBV7-2	.	CASSPQWGDTEAFF	TGTGCCAGCAGCCCTCAATGGGGGGACACTGAAGCTTTCTTT
.	TRBJ1-3	TRBV30	.	CAWSLGGSGNTIYF	TGTGCCTGGAGTCTGGGGGGCTCTGGAAACACCATATATTTT
.	TRBJ1-1	TRBV11-2	TRBD1	CASSSGQAFPEAFF	TGTGCCAGCAGCTCGGGACAGGCTTTTCCGGAAGCTTTCTTT
.	TRBJ2-7	TRBV7-2	.	CASSSASPPEQYF	TGTGCCAGCAGCTCAGCCAGTCCCCCCGAGCAGTACTTC
.	TRBJ1-2	TRBV29-1	.	CSVEDHRFWDYGYTF	TGCAGCGTTGAAGATCACAGGTTCTGGGACTATGGCTACACCTTC
once	TRBJ2-1	TRBV19	.	CASSPRRSNEQFF	TGTGCCAGTAGCCCCCGCAGGTCCAATGAGCAGTTCTTC
.	TRBJ1-1	TRBV3-1/TRBV3-2	TRBD1	CASSQNGQGRNPEAFF	TGTGCCAGCAGCCAAAACGGACAGGGGAGGAACCCTGAAGCTTTCTTT
.	TRBJ1-6	TRBV27	TRBD1	CASFHGTGRSPLHF	TGTGCCAGCTTTCATGGGACAGGACGATCACCCCTCCACTTT
.	TRBJ1-3	TRBV15	.	CATSRDSGSSGNTIYF	TGTGCCACCAGCAGAGATTCCGGGAGCTCTGGAAACACCATATATTTT
.	TRBJ1-4	TRBV7-6	.	CASSYGGQYNEKLFF	TGTGCCAGCAGCTATGGAGGGCAGTATAATGAAAAACTGTTTTTT
.	TRBJ1-2	TRBV9	TRBD1	CASSPPPGQGDGYTF	TGTGCCAGCAGCCCCCCCCCGGGACAGGGAGATGGCTACACCTTC
.	TRBJ1-1	TRBV18	.	CASSLEGSTEAFF	TGTGCCAGCTCACTGGAGGGGAGCACTGAAGCTTTCTTT
many	TRBJ2-3	TRBV19	.	CASTPGDGTDTQYF	TGTGCCAGTACCCCCGGAGACGGCACAGATACGCAGTATTTT
.	TRBJ1-1	TRBV20-1	TRBD1	CSASDRGAMNTEAFF	TGCAGTGCTAGTGACAGGGGGGCTATGAACACTGAAGCTTTCTTT
.	TRBJ2-1	TRBV7-2	.	CASSLVWGPENEQFF	TGTGCCAGCAGCTTAGTTTGGGGCCCAGAGAATGAGCAGTTCTTC
.	TRBJ1-1	TRBV4-3	.	CASSLGLYTEAFF	TGCGCCAGCAGCCTGGGACTGTACACTGAAGCTTTCTTT
few	TRBJ1-1	TRBV6-5	.	CASTSGRGDTEAFF	TGTGCCAGCACCTCCGGACGGGGGGACACTGAAGCTTTCTTT
.	TRBJ2-5	TRBV6-5	TRBD2	CASSYSAGVGETQYF	TGTGCCAGCAGTTACTCGGCGGGAGTGGGGGAGACCCAGTACTTC
.	TRBJ1-2	TRBV5-4	TRBD1	CASSLSKGQDYGYTF	TGTGCCAGCAGCTTGTCTAAGGGACAGGACTATGGCTACACCTTC
.	TRBJ2-1	TRBV9	TRBD2	CASSATSGGYNEQFF	TGTGCCAGCAGCGCAACTAGCGGGGGGTACAATGAGCAGTTCTTC
.	TRBJ2-2	TRBV4-3	TRBD1	CASNGATGGIGTGELFF	TGCGCCAGCAACGGCGCAACAGGGGGCATTGGCACCGGGGAGCTGTTTTTT
.	TRBJ2-7	TRBV12-3/TRBV12-4	.	CASSGQLHYEQYF	TGTGCCAGCAGTGGACAGCTCCACTACGAGCAGTACTTC
.	TRBJ1-1	TRBV5-1	TRBD1	CASSLWDSNTEAFF	TGCGCCAGCAGCTTGTGGGACAGCAACACTGAAGCTTTCTTT
.	TRBJ1-5	TRBV7-2	.	CASSLDGAGGHQPQHF	TGTGCCAGCAGCTTAGATGGGGCGGGGGGACATCAGCCCCAGCATTTT
once	TRBJ2-3	TRBV5-1	.	CASMLQTSTDTQYF	TGCGCCAGCATGCTCCAGACTAGTACAGATACGCAGTATTTT
.	TRBJ1-5	TRBV5-5	.	CASSLQGNQPQHF	TGTGCCAGCAGCTTACAGGGCAATCAGCCCCAGCATTTT
.	TRBJ2-1	TRBV19	TRBD2	CASSGAGGPNNEQFF	TGTGCCAGTAGTGGAGCGGGAGGCCCAAACAATGAGCAGTTCTTC
few	TRBJ1-1	TRBV19	.	CATSTAMNTEAFF	TGTGCCACTAGCACAGCAATGAACACTGAAGCTTTCTTT
.	TRBJ2-1	TRBV6-5	.	CASSSDLLQGEQFF	TGTGCCAGCAGCTCCGATCTTCTCCAGGGTGAGCAGTTCTTC
.	TRBJ1-4	TRBV5-1	.	CASSLQAGLGEKLFF	TGCGCCAGCAGCTTACAGGCCGGCCTGGGGGAAAAACTGTTTTTT
.	TRBJ1-1	TRBV7-2	.	CASSFAGVGNTEAFF	TGTGCCAGCAGCTTCGCAGGGGTTGGGAACACTGAAGCTTTCTTT
.	TRBJ2-7	TRBV27	.	CASSLGSGTDYEQYF	TGTGCCAGCAGTTTAGGATCGGGAACGGACTACGAGCAGTACTTC
.	TRBJ2-7	TRBV28	.	CASSFGGTRPEQYF	TGTGCCAGCAGTTTCGGGGGGACAAGGCCCGAGCAGTACTTC
.	TRBJ2-7	TRBV30	TRBD2	CAWSRLAGGRAEQYF	TGTGCCTGGAGCCGACTAGCGGGAGGGCGCGCCGAGCAGTACTTC
.	TRBJ1-2	TRBV30	.	CAWSVSVGYTF	TGTGCCTGGAGTGTATCTGTTGGCTACACCTTC
.	TRBJ2-3	TRBV18	.	CASSPGEDTQYF	TGTGCCAGCTCACCCGGGGAAGATACGCAGTATTTT
few	TRBJ2-7	TRBV10-3	TRBD1	CAISSGTGGGEQYF	TGTGCCATCAGCTCCGGGACAGGGGGCGGCGAGCAGTACTTC
.	TRBJ2-5	TRBV7-2	TRBD2	CASSFLGERGRGTQYF	TGTGCCAGCAGCTTTTTAGGAGAGCGGGGGCGGGGGACCCAGTACTTC
.	TRBJ1-1	TRBV3-1/TRBV3-2	.	CASSQRVNTEAFF	TGTGCCAGCAGCCAACGGGTGAACACTGAAGCTTTCTTT
.	TRBJ1-5	TRBV4-1	.	CASSQEGRAYSNQPQHF	TGCGCCAGCAGCCAAGAAGGCAGGGCGTATAGCAATCAGCCCCAGCATTTT
.	TRBJ1-2	TRBV19	TRBD1	CASSAPGTVYGYTF	TGTGCCAGTAGTGCGCCCGGGACAGTCTATGGCTACACCTTC
.	TRBJ2-1	TRBV27	.	CASSPRELDEQFF	TGTGCCAGCAGCCCACGGGAGTTAGATGAGCAGTTCTTC
.	TRBJ2-4	TRBV5-1	.	CASSPGGSSKNIQYF	TGCGCCAGCAGCCCGGGGGGCTCTTCCAAAAACATTCAGTACTTC
.	TRBJ2-5	TRBV19	TRBD2	CASSTYLAGDQETQYF	TGTGCCAGTAGTACCTACTTAGCGGGGGACCAAGAGACCCAGTACTTC
.	TRBJ2-7	TRBV5-4	.	CASSSWTANYEQYF	TGTGCCAGCAGCTCATGGACAGCTAACTACGAGCAGTACTTC
.	TRBJ1-2	TRBV25-1	TRBD1	CASSAQGVVYGYTF	TGTGCCAGCAGCGCACAGGGGGTGGTCTATGGCTACACCTTC
many	TRBJ1-1	TRBV10-3	TRBD1	CAILGQGASEAFF	TGTGCCATCCTCGGACAGGGGGCGTCTGAAGCTTTCTTT
.	TRBJ1-2	TRBV7-2	TRBD1	CASRMTGDYGYTF	TGTGCCAGCAGGATGACAGGGGACTATGGCTACACCTTC
few	TRBJ1-5	TRBV7-2	.	CASSLSGAQPQHF	TGTGCCAGCAGCTTATCGGGTGCTCAGCCCCAGCATTTT
once	TRBJ2-5	TRBV5-4	.	CASSLASGRTQETQYF	TGTGCCAGCAGCTTGGCGTCGGGAAGAACTCAAGAGACCCAGTACTTC
few	TRBJ2-7	TRBV18	TRBD2	CASSPNPSGSGSEQYF	TGTGCCAGCTCACCAAATCCTAGCGGGAGCGGGAGCGAGCAGTACTTC
.	TRBJ2-1	TRBV18	.	CASSPRELVGIYNEQFF	TGTGCCAGCTCACCCCGGGAACTAGTGGGGATCTACAATGAGCAGTTCTTC
.	TRBJ1-1	TRBV9	.	CASSLGGGGNTEAFF	TGTGCCAGCAGCCTAGGAGGGGGGGGTAACACTGAAGCTTTCTTT